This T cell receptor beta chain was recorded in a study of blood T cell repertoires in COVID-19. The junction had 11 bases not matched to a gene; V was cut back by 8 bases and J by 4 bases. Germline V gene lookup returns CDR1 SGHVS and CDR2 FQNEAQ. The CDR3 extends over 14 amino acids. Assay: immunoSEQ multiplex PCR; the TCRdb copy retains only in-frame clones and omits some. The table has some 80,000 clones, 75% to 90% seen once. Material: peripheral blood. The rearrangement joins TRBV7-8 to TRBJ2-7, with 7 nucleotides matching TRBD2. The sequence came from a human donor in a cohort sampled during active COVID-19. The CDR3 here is CASGGERDPYEQYF. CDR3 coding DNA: TGTGCCAGCGGGGGGGAGCGGGACCCATACGAGCAGTACTTC.